A selection of T cell receptor beta chains follows, all from one sample in a study of neoadjuvant anti-PD-1 for oral cavity cancer. TCRdb keeps only in-frame clones here, not all; method: immunoSEQ multiplex PCR. The table has fewer than 15,000 clones, about four fifths seen once. The input for sequencing was PBMCs, taken after nivolumab (anti-PD-1) treatment. The receptor source for this set is a person between 40 and 85 years old with oral cavity squamous cell carcinoma. Each CDR3 is given with its conserved first and last residue. Each record gives: V gene, D gene, clone size, J gene, CDR3 length, CDR3 protein, CDR3 DNA. A D gene is named only where the DNA matches it firmly. Size is stated for part of the rows, as once, few or many counts, or as a class when the clone is expanded.

TRBV29-1,TRBD2,NA,TRBJ2-3,14,CSVRGTSGRDTQYF,TGCAGCGTGAGGGGGACTAGCGGGAGAGATACGCAGTATTTT
TRBV19,NA,few,TRBJ2-2,14,CASSIRGNPGELFF,TGTGCCAGTAGTATACGGGGAAATCCCGGGGAGCTGTTTTTT
TRBV18,NA,NA,TRBJ2-3,15,CASSPQAGGADTQYF,TGTGCCAGCTCACCACAAGCTGGTGGAGCAGATACGCAGTATTTT
TRBV29-1,NA,few,TRBJ2-7,14,CSVVLGREGGEQYF,TGCAGCGTCGTCCTGGGCAGGGAAGGGGGAGAGCAGTACTTC
TRBV6-1,NA,NA,TRBJ2-7,13,CASTLTRTYEQYF,TGTGCCAGCACGCTGACTAGAACCTACGAGCAGTACTTC
TRBV6-5,TRBD1,NA,TRBJ2-1,15,CASRTGQVTYNEQFF,TGTGCCAGCAGAACCGGACAGGTGACTTACAATGAGCAGTTCTTC
TRBV7-7,NA,NA,TRBJ2-5,13,CASSLGVRETQYF,TGTGCTAGCAGCTTAGGAGTCAGAGAGACCCAGTACTTC
TRBV28,NA,NA,TRBJ1-2,13,CASSLSARYGYTF,TGTGCCAGCAGTTTGTCTGCTCGTTATGGCTACACCTTC
TRBV11-2,NA,NA,TRBJ2-7,12,CASSQTFYEQYF,TGTGCCAGCAGCCAAACATTCTACGAGCAGTACTTC
TRBV5-4,NA,NA,TRBJ2-5,16,CASSYVGRAPQETQYF,TGTGCCAGCAGCTATGTCGGACGTGCCCCCCAAGAGACCCAGTACTTC